This TCR beta chain came from a study of human T cells and chemical hapten exposure. Each CDR3 protein is one row after TCRdb ran MiXCR on the RACE reads. The repertoire includes about 110,000 distinct CDR3 sequences, roughly a tenth of them detected once, and around 3.1% sits in the top ten. CDR3 length equals 13 residues. The V and J ends lost 0 bases and 6 bases respectively, with 9 bases between them. Germline-derived CDR1 and CDR2 are LGHDT and YNNKEL (reference sequence). Time point indicated: patch test 2, 6 weeks after DPC sensitization. The sample's treatment: therapeutic diphenylcyclopropenone sensitization with weekly scalp DPC. This clonotype was counted a few times.

The sequence was obtained from a woman between 40 and 50 years old with alopecia areata. Some clones in this sample may be carry-over from other donors' samples. The rearrangement links TRBV3-1 to TRBJ2-7; D is perhaps TRBD2 (6 bases). This sample comprised whole blood, obtained in connection with sensitization to the hapten diphenylcyclopropenone (DPC). This CDR3 is CASSQDRRGEQYF. CDR3 coding DNA: TGTGCCAGCAGCCAAGATCGGAGGGGCGAGCAGTACTTC.